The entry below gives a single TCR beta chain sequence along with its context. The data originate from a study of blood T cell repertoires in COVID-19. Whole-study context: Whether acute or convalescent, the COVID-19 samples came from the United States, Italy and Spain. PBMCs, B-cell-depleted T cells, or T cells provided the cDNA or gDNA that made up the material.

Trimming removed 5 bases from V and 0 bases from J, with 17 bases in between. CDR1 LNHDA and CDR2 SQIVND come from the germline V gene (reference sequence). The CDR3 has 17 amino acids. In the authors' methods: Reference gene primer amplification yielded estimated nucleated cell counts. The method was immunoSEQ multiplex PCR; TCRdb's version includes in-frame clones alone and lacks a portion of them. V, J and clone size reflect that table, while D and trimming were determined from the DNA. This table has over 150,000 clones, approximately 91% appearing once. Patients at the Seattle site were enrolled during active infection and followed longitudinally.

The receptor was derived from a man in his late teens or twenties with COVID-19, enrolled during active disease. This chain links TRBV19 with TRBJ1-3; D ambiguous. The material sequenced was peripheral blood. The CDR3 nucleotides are TGTGCCAGTAGTCAGCCTTCGGGTATTTTCTCTGGAAACACCATATATTTT. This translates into CASSQPSGIFSGNTIYF.